This TCR beta chain was observed in a study of T cells in Graves' hyperthyroidism and ophthalmopathy. Overall study context: Peripheral blood collection took place at initial diagnosis, before any treatment.

It was RNA transcripts that yielded the amplified TCR beta CDR3 regions. HTBI primers were employed in a first-round RT-PCR of the TCR CDR3. Each CDR3 protein is one row after TCRdb ran MiXCR on the multiplex PCR reads. In the table there are about 500,000 distinct CDR3 sequences, 15% to 20% of which are singletons. The TCR was taken from a young woman with Graves' ophthalmopathy. Sequencing was carried out using blood.

CDR3: CAWSDMDIQYF. The CDR3 region has the DNA TGTGCCTGGAGTGATATGGACATTCAGTACTTC. The rearrangement uses TRBV30 and TRBJ2-4, with D unresolved. Germline V gives CDR1 GTSNPN, CDR2 SVGIG (reference sequence). The CDR3 runs 11 residues. The V gene lost 1 base and the J gene lost 8 bases, with 6 bases spanning the gap.